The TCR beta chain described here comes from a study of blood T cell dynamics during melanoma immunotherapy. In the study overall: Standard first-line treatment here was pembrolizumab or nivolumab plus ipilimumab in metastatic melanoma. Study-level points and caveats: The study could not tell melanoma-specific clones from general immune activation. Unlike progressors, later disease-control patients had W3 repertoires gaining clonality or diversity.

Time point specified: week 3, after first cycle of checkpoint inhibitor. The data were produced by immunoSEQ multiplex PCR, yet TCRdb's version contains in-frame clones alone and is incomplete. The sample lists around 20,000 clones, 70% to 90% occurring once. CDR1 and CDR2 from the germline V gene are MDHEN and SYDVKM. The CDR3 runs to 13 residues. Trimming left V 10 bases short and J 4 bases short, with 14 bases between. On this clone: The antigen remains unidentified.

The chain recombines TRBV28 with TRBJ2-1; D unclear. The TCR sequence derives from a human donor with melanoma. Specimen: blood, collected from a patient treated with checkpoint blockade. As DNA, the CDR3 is TGTGCCACCTTTCCCCTGGAGTACAATGAGCAGTTCTTC. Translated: CATFPLEYNEQFF.